A single sample gave rise to the 5 T cell receptor beta chains below, sequenced in a study of blood T cell repertoires in COVID-19. Sequencing was performed with immunoSEQ multiplex PCR; in TCRdb, only in-frame clones are kept and a portion is missing. The data contain 60,000 to 75,000 clones, 70% to 90% of them seen just once; the ten biggest clones take up less than 2.5%. Source material: peripheral blood. The receptors were sampled from a man aged 25 to 40 with acute or convalescent COVID-19.

The CDR3 sequence: CATSDSSTGRTQYF. The CDR3 region has the DNA TGTGCCACCAGTGACTCGTCGACAGGGAGAACGCAGTATTTT. The chain couples TRBV24-1 to TRBJ2-3; TRBD1 matches at 7 bases. CDR1 and CDR2 (germline): KGHDR, SFDVKD. The CDR3 consists of 14 residues. Trimming cost V 4 bases and J 9 bases; bases outside gene matches: 9.

The chain employs TRBV18 and TRBJ1-5; 7 bases are a match to TRBD1. Germline V gives CDR1 KGHSH, CDR2 LQKENI. This CDR3 has 15 amino acids. V was clipped by 4 bases and J by 2 bases; unmatched bases: 5. This CDR3 is CASSLQGKGNQPQHF. For the CDR3, the DNA is TGTGCCAGCTCACTACAGGGGAAAGGCAATCAGCCCCAGCATTTT. Together with reference TRBV18 and TRBJ1-5, the CDR3 gives the full variable domain: NAGVMQNPRHLVRRRGQEARLRCSPMKGHSHVYWYRQLPEEGLKFMVYLQKENIIDESGMPKERFSAEFPKEGPSILRIQQVVRGDSAAYFCASSLQGKGNQPQHFGDGTRLSIL.

The V and J genes are TRBV5-4 and TRBJ2-3; D is possibly TRBD1 (6 bases). Per germline, CDR1 SGHNT and CDR2 YYREEE (reference sequence). The V gene lost 2 bases and the J gene lost 2 bases, with 9 bases spanning the gap. This CDR3 is built from 14 residues. CDR3: CASSFRDNTDTQYF. The CDR3 nucleotides are TGTGCCAGCAGCTTCCGGGACAACACAGATACGCAGTATTTT.

This clone came up once. V usage is TRBV11-1 and J usage is TRBJ1-1; TRBD1 aligns across 7 bases. Per the germline V gene, CDR1 is SGHAT and CDR2 is FQDESV (reference sequence). There are 13 residues in the CDR3. The ends lost 5 bases at V and 10 bases at J; junction bases unmatched: 10. CDR3 region: CASSENRQGRAFF. For the CDR3, the DNA is TGTGCCAGCAGCGAAAACCGACAGGGAAGAGCTTTCTTT.

The chain combines TRBV19 with TRBJ1-5; D is perhaps TRBD1 (6 bases). Deletions cut 3 bases from V and 9 bases from J, with 12 bases between. The germline V gene has CDR1 LNHDA and CDR2 SQIVND (reference sequence). The CDR3 has 13 residues. In DNA form, the CDR3 reads TGTGCCAGTAGTATGGGGGCGGAAAGGCCCCAGCATTTT. Its translation is CASSMGAERPQHF. The variable domain in full, completed from reference TRBV19 and TRBJ1-5, reads DGGITQSPKYLFRKEGQNVTLSCEQNLNHDAMYWYRQDPGQGLRLIYYSQIVNDFQKGDIAEGYSVSREKKESFPLTVTSAQKNPTAFYLCASSMGAERPQHFGDGTRLSIL.